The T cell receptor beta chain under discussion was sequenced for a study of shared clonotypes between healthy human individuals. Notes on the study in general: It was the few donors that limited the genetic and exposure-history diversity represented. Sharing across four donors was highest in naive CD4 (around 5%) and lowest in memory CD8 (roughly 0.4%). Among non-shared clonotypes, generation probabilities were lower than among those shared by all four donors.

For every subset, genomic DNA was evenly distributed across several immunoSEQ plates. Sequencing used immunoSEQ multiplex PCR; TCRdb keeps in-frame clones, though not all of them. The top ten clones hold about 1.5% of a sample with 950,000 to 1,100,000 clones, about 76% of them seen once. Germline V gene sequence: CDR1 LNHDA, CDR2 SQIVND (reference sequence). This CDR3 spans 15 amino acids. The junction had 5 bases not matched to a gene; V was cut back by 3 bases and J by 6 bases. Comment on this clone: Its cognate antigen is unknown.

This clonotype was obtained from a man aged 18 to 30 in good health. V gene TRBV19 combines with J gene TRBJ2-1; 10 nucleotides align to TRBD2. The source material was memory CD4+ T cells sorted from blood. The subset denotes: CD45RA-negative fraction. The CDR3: CASSILAGVRNEQFF. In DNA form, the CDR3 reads TGTGCCAGTAGTATTCTAGCGGGAGTACGCAATGAGCAGTTCTTC.